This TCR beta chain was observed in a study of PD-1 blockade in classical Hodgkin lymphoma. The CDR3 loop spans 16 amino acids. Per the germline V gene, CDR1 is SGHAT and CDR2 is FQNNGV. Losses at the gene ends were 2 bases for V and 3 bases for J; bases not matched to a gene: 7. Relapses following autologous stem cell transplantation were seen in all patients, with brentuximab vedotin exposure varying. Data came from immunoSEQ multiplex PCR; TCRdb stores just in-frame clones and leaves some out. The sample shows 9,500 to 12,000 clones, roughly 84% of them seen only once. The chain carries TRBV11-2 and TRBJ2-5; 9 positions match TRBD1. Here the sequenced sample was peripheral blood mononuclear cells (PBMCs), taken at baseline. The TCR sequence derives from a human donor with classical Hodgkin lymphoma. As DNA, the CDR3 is TGTGCCAGCAGCTTATGGACAGGGGCGGGTGAAGAGACCCAGTACTTC. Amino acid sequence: CASSLWTGAGEETQYF.